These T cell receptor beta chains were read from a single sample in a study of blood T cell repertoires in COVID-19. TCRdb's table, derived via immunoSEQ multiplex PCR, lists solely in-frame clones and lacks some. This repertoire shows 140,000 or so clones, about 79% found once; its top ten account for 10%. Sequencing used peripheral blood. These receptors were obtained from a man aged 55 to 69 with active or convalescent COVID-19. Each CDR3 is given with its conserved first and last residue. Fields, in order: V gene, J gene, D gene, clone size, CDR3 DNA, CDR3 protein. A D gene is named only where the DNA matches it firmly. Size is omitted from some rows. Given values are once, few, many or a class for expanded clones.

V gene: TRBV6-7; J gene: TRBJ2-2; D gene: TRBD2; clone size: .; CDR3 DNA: TGTGCCAGCAGCTTAGCGGGGACCCGTGGCACCGGGGAGCTGTTTTTT; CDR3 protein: CASSLAGTRGTGELFF
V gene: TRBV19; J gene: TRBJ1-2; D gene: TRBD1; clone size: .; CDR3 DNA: TGTGCCAGTAGAGAGCGATCGACAGGGGCCTATGGCTACACCTTC; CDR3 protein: CASRERSTGAYGYTF
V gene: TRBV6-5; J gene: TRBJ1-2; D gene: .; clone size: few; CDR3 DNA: TGTGCCAGCAGTTGGGGGGGCTATGGCTACACCTTC; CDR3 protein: CASSWGGYGYTF
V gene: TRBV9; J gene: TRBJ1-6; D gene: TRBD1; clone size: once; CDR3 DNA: TGTGCCAGCAGCGTTGGGCCCGGGACAGGGGGTTCACCCCTCCACTTT; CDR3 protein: CASSVGPGTGGSPLHF
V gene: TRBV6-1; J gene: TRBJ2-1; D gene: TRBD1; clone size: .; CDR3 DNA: TGTGCCAGCAGTGAACAAGGGACAGAATACAATGAGCAGTTCTTC; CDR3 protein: CASSEQGTEYNEQFF
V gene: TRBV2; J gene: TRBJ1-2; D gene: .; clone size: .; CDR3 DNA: TGTGCCAGCAGACACATCCGACAGTCACGAAACTATGGCTACACCTTC; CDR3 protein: CASRHIRQSRNYGYTF
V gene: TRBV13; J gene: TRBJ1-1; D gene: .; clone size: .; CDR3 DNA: TGTGCCAGCAGCCTACAGGGACTGAACACTGAAGCTTTCTTT; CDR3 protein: CASSLQGLNTEAFF
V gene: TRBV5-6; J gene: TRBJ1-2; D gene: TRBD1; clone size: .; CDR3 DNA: TGTGCCAGCAGCAACCCGGGACAGGGGCCTCCCTATGGCTACACCTTC; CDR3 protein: CASSNPGQGPPYGYTF
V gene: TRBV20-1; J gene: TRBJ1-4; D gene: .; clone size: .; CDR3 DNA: TGCAGTGCTAGTGGGGCTTTTGAAAAACTGTTTTTT; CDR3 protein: CSASGAFEKLFF
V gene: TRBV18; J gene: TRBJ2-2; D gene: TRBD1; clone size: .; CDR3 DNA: TGTGCCAGCTCACCCACAGGGGCCGCGATAATCGCCGGGGAGCTGTTTTTT; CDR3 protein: CASSPTGAAIIAGELFF
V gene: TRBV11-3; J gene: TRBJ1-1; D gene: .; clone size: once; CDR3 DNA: TGTGCCAGCAGCTCCCGGACAGATATGAACACTGAAGCTTTCTTT; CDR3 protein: CASSSRTDMNTEAFF
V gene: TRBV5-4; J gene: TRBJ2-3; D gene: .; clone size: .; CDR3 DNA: TGTGCCAGCAGCTTGGCAACGGGGGGCGCTGGCACAGATACGCAGTATTTT; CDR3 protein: CASSLATGGAGTDTQYF
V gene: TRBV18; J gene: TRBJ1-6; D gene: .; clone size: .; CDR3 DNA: TGTGCCAGCTCACCAACGGAAAACTCGGAGTCACCCCTCCACTTT; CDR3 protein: CASSPTENSESPLHF
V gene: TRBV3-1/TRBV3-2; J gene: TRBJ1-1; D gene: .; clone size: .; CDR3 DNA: TGTGCCAGCAGCCAAGGACCCCGGAGTTTCTTT; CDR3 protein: CASSQGPRSFF
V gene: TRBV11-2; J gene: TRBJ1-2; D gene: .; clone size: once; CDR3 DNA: TGTGCCAGCAGCACCACATATGGCTACACCTTC; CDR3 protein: CASSTTYGYTF
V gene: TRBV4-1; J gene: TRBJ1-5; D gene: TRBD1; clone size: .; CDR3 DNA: TGCGCCAGCAGCCAGGGACAGGGGATTGATAGCAATCAGCCCCAGCATTTT; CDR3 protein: CASSQGQGIDSNQPQHF
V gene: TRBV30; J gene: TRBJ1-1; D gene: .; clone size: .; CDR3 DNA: TGTGCCTGGAGTGGGTCTTTTGAGGTCGAAGCTTTCTTT; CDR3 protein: CAWSGSFEVEAFF
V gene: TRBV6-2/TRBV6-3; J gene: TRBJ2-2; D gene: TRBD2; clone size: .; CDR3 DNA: TGTGCCAGCAGTGGCGAGGGACTAGCGGTCACCGGGGAGCTGTTTTTT; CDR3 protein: CASSGEGLAVTGELFF
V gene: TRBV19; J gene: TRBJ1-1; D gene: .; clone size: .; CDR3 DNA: TGTGCCAGTAGGGCGGCTATGAACACTGAAGCTTTCTTT; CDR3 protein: CASRAAMNTEAFF
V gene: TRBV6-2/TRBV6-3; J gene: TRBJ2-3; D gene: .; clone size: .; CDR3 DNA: TGTGCCAGCAGTTACGGGGGGTCCGGCACAGATACGCAGTATTTT; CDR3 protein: CASSYGGSGTDTQYF
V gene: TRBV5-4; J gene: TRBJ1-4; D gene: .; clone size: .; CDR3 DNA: TGTGCCAGCAGCCCCAACATTCCCGCAACTAATGAAAAACTGTTTTTT; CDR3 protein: CASSPNIPATNEKLFF
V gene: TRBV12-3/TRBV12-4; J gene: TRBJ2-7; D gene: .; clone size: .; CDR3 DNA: TGTGCCAGCACGGACAGACTCACCTACGAGCAGTACTTC; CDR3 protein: CASTDRLTYEQYF
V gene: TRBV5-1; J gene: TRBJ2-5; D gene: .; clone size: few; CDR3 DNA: TGCGCCAGCAGCTTGGGTTACATCGAGACCCAGTACTTC; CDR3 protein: CASSLGYIETQYF
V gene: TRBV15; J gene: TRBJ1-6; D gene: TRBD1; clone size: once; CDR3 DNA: TGTGCCACCAGCAGAGCCGGGACAGGGAGGTCACCCCTCCACTTT; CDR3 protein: CATSRAGTGRSPLHF
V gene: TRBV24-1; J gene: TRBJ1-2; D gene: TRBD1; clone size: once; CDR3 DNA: TGTGCCACCAGTGATTTGCCCACAAGACAGGGGCTAGACTATGGCTACACCTTC; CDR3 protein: CATSDLPTRQGLDYGYTF
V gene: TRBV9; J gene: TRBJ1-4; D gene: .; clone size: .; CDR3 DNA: TGTGCCAGCAGCGTAGGCAGACGGGATGAAAAACTGTTTTTT; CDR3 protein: CASSVGRRDEKLFF
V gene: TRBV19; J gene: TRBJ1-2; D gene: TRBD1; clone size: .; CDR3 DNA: TGTGCCAGTAGCCAGGGGGCCACGACACCTTACTATGGCTACACCTTC; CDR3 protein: CASSQGATTPYYGYTF
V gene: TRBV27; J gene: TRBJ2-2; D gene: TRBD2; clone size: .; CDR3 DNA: TGTGCCAGCAGTCCGACGTCGGGACTAGCTCTCACCGGGGAGCTGTTTTTT; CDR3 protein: CASSPTSGLALTGELFF
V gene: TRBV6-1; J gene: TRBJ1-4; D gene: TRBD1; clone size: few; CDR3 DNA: TGTGCCAGCAGTGTACAGGGGGCTGGCACTAATGAAAAACTGTTTTTT; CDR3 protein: CASSVQGAGTNEKLFF
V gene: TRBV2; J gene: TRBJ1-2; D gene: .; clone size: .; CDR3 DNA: TGTGCCAGCAGTGAAGCGCTATTTATCGGGGATGGCTACACCTTC; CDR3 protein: CASSEALFIGDGYTF
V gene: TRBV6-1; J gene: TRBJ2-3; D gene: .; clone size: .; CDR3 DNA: TGTGCCAGCAGTGACGGGACTCTAGATACGCAGTATTTT; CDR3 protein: CASSDGTLDTQYF
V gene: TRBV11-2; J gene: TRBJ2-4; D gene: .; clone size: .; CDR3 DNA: TGTGCCAGCAGCTTAACAGGGGGGGGTGCTGGAAACATTCAGTACTTC; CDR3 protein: CASSLTGGGAGNIQYF
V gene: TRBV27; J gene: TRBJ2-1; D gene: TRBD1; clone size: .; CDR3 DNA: TGTGCCAGCAGTTCCAACAGGGGGCGCGGGAATGAGCAGTTCTTC; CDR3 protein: CASSSNRGRGNEQFF
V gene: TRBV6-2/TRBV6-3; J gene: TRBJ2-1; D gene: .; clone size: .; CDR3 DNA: TGTGCCAGCAGTTACACAGGGTTAAATTATGACAATGAGCAGTTCTTC; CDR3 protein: CASSYTGLNYDNEQFF
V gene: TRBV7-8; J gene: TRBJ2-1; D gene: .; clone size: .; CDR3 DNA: TGTGCCAGCAGCTTACTCAGGGCGGACAATGAGCAGTTCTTC; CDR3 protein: CASSLLRADNEQFF
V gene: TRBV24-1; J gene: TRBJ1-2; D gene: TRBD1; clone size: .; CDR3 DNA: TGTGCCACCAGTGATTTGACCTGGCAGGGGGACTCTGCCGGCTACACCTTC; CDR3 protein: CATSDLTWQGDSAGYTF
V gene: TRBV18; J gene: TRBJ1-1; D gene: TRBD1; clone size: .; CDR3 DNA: TGTGCCAGCTCACCCGAGACAGGGGGGAACACTGAAGCTTTCTTT; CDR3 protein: CASSPETGGNTEAFF
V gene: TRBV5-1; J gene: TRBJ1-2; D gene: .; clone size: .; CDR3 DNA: TGCGCCAGCAGACCGGAGACAGTGGCTTTGCGAGGCTACACCTTC; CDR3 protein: CASRPETVALRGYTF
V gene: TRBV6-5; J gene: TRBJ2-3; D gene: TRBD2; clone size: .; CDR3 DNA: TGTGCCAGCATAAGCGGGAGGGCCGATGCAGATACGCAGTATTTT; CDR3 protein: CASISGRADADTQYF
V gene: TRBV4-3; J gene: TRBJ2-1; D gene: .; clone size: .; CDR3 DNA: TGCGCCAGCAGCCAAGCTCTAAACTCTTACAATGAGCAGTTCTTC; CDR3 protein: CASSQALNSYNEQFF
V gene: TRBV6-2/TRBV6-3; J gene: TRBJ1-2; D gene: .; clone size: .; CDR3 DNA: TGTGCCAGCAGTTACTCCATTGGCTACACCTTC; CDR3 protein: CASSYSIGYTF
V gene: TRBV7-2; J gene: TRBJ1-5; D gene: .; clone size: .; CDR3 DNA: TGTGCCAGCAGCTTAGAACCAGGCGCCAATCAGCCCCAGCATTTT; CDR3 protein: CASSLEPGANQPQHF
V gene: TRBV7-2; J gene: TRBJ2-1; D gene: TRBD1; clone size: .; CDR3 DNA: TGTGCCAGCAGCTTAGGGACAGGGGCTTTGAATGAGCAGTTCTTC; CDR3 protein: CASSLGTGALNEQFF
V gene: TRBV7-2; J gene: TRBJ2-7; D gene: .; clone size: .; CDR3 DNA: TGTGCCAGCAGCTTAAGTGCGTCCTACGAGCAGTACTTC; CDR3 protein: CASSLSASYEQYF
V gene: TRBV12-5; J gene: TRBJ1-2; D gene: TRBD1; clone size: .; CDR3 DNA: TGTGCTAGTGGACTCCCCCTACAGGGGGCAGGCTATGGCTACACCTTC; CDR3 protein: CASGLPLQGAGYGYTF
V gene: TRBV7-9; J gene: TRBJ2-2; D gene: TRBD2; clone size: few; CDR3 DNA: TGTGCCAGCAGCATACTCAGACTAGCGGGAGGATTCGGAGGCACCGGGGAGCTGTTTTTT; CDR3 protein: CASSILRLAGGFGGTGELFF
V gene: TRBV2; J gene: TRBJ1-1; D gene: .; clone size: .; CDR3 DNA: TGTGCCAGCAGTCTACAGGGGAACACTGAAGCTTTCTTT; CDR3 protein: CASSLQGNTEAFF
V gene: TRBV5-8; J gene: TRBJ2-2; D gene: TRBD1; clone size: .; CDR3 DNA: TGTGCCAGCCCTAGGACAGGGAAGGTTCCCGGGGAGCTGTTTTTT; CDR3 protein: CASPRTGKVPGELFF
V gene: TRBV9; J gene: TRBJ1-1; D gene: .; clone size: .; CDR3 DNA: TGTGCCAGCAGCGTAGACCAGTACACTGAAGCTTTCTTT; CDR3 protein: CASSVDQYTEAFF
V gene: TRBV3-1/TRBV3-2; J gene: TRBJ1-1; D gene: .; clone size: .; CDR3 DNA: TGTGCCAGCAGCCTGACAGGGAACACTGAAGCTTTCTTT; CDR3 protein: CASSLTGNTEAFF